The T cell receptor (beta chain) under discussion was sequenced for a study of cytomegalovirus exposure and HLA in healthy donors. Whole-study findings and limits: Earlier results showed most TCR beta V segments being productive about 87% or about 30% of the time. Accounts indicate the classifier identified cytomegalovirus status with strong specificity and sensitivity.

About this clone: Its target is unknown.

The germline CDR1 and CDR2 sequences are LGHNA and YNFKEQ. The CDR3 has 16 amino acids. Trimming pared 1 base from V and 0 bases from J, leaving 10 bases between. 13 Jbeta primers and 60 Vbeta primers were used for the PCR. TCRdb's table, derived via immunoSEQ multiplex PCR, lists solely in-frame clones and lacks some. The repertoire has around 190,000 clones, around 73% of them found once; the top ten carry around 2.2%. The sequence came from a man aged 55 to 70 in good health and CMV-seronegative. The sequenced sample was PBMCs. This chain joins TRBV4-2 and TRBJ2-1; no firm D call. CDR3 sequence (DNA): TGTGCCAGCAGCCAAGCCGCTGCCAGCTCCTACAATGAGCAGTTCTTC. As protein: CASSQAAASSYNEQFF.